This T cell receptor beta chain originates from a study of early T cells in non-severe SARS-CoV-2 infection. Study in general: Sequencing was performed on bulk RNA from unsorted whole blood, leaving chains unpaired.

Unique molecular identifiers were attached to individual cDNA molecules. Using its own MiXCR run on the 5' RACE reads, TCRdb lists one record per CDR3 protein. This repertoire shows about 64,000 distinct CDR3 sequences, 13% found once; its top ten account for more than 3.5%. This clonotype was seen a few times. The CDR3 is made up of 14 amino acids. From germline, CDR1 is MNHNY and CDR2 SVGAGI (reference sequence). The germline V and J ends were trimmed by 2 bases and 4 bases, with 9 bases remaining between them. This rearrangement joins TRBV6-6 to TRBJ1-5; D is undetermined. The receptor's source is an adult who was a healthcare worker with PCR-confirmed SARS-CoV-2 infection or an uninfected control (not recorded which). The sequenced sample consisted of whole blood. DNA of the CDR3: TGTGCCAGCAGTTACAACTCGATTAATCAGCCCCAGCATTTT. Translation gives CASSYNSINQPQHF.